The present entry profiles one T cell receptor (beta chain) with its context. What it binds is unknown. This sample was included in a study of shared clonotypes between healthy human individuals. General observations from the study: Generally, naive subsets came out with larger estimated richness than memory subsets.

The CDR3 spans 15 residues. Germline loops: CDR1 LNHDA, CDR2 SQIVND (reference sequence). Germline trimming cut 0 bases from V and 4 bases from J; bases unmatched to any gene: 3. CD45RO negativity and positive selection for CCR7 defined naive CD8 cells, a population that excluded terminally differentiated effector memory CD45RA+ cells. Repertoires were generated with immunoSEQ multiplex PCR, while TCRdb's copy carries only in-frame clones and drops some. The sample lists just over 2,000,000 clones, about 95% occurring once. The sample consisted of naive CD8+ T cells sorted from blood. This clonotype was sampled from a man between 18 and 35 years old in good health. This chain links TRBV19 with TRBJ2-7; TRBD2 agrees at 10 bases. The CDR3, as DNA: TGTGCCAGTAGTATAGAGGCTAGCGGGAGATACGAGCAGTACTTC. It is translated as CASSIEASGRYEQYF.